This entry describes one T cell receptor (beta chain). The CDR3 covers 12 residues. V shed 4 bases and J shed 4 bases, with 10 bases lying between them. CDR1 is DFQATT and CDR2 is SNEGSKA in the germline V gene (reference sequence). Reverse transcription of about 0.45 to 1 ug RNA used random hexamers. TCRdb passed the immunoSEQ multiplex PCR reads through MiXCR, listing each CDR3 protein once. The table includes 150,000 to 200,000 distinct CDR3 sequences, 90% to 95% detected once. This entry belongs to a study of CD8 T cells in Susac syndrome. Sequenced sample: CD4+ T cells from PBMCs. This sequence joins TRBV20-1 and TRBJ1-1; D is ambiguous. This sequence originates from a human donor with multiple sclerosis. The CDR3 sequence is CSAKGQPTEAFF. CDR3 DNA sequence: TGCAGTGCTAAAGGGCAGCCCACTGAAGCTTTCTTT.